This TCR beta chain was obtained from a study of tumor-infiltrating lymphocytes in localized non-small cell lung cancer. Overall study: Tumor tissue and non-adjacent uninvolved lung came from each patient.

CDR1 and CDR2 from the germline V gene are LNHDA and SQIVND (reference sequence). The ends were cut back, 3 bases at V and 2 bases at J, with 10 bases in the middle. The CDR3 extends over 14 amino acids. Clones were read by immunoSEQ multiplex PCR, and TCRdb kept only the in-frame ones, dropping some. The data hold around 12,000 clones, with roughly 67% observed a single time. The origin of this receptor is a human donor with non-small cell lung cancer. The J gene is TRBJ1-1, the V gene TRBV19; D may be TRBD1 (5 bases). The specimen was lung tumor tissue. Here the CDR3 DNA reads TGTGCCAGTAGTATCTCGACAGCCAACACTGAAGCTTTCTTT. Translation: CASSISTANTEAFF.